This T cell receptor beta chain was captured by sequencing in a study of sequential checkpoint blockade in melanoma. Study-wide context: Randomization was 1:1 between first-line nivolumab→ipilimumab and ipilimumab→nivolumab. Both treatment sequences were followed by maintenance nivolumab.

The treatment here: randomized to nivolumab then ipilimumab (arm A) or the reverse (arm B). None of the patients previously received DNA-damaging chemotherapy. PBMC sorting kept live CD3+CD8+ cells without CD19 or CD56. Some clones are missing from TCRdb's copy, which holds only in-frame ones; the method was immunoSEQ multiplex PCR. The repertoire has some 14,000 clones, approximately 78% of them found once; the top ten carry about a quarter. Per germline, CDR1 MGHRA and CDR2 YSYEKL. CDR3 size: 13 residues. V lost 3 bases and J 6 bases, leaving 9 bases between the germline ends. This TCR was recovered from a human donor with melanoma. Source: CD8+ T cells sorted from blood (inferred from file names), taken from a patient given nivolumab and ipilimumab in sequence. The rearrangement uses TRBV4-1 and TRBJ1-5, with a tentative D call TRBD1 (6 bases). The CDR3 spells CASSQGRGQPQHF. In DNA form, the CDR3 reads TGCGCCAGCAGCCAGGGCAGGGGTCAGCCCCAGCATTTT.